The rows below give T cell receptor beta chains drawn from one sample of a study of blood T cell repertoires in COVID-19. The data were produced by immunoSEQ multiplex PCR, yet TCRdb's version contains in-frame clones alone and is incomplete. The data contain 68,000 or so clones, 90% of them seen just once; the ten biggest clones take up approximately 0.49%. Material for sequencing was peripheral blood. The receptors here all came from a man in his forties or fifties with COVID-19, enrolled during active disease. The CDR3 runs from the conserved cysteine through the conserved F or W. Fields, in order: J gene, D gene, V gene, CDR3 protein. A D gene is named only where the DNA matches it firmly.

j_call: TRBJ2-7
d_call: TRBD1
v_call: TRBV13
cdr3_aa: CASSRTSSGTGKRGQYF

j_call: TRBJ1-5
d_call: TRBD1
v_call: TRBV7-9
cdr3_aa: CASSFGTGHQPQHF

j_call: TRBJ1-3
d_call: -
v_call: TRBV5-5
cdr3_aa: CASSPWGDSGNTIYF

j_call: TRBJ2-7
d_call: TRBD1
v_call: TRBV6-5
cdr3_aa: CASRRQGASYEQYF

j_call: TRBJ2-5
d_call: TRBD1
v_call: TRBV27
cdr3_aa: CASSPGTGGSSTQYF

j_call: TRBJ2-6
d_call: TRBD1
v_call: TRBV30
cdr3_aa: CAWSPSGTASNVLTF

j_call: TRBJ1-1
d_call: -
v_call: TRBV30
cdr3_aa: CAWSRTGNTEAFF

j_call: TRBJ1-4
d_call: TRBD1
v_call: TRBV7-2
cdr3_aa: CASSFRGPESEKLFF

j_call: TRBJ2-5
d_call: TRBD2
v_call: TRBV5-1
cdr3_aa: CASSLAPGGPGTQYF

j_call: TRBJ1-4
d_call: -
v_call: TRBV6-5
cdr3_aa: CASREGEGLEKLFF

j_call: TRBJ1-3
d_call: -
v_call: TRBV4-1
cdr3_aa: CASSPSGGRRNTIYF

j_call: TRBJ2-3
d_call: -
v_call: TRBV5-1
cdr3_aa: CASSFSWDTSTDTQYF

j_call: TRBJ1-5
d_call: TRBD1
v_call: TRBV18
cdr3_aa: CASSPDRGNQPQHF

j_call: TRBJ1-5
d_call: TRBD1
v_call: TRBV24-1
cdr3_aa: CATSEGQGWSGNQPQHF

j_call: TRBJ2-7
d_call: -
v_call: TRBV6-5
cdr3_aa: CASSYYPQGTYEQYF

j_call: TRBJ1-2
d_call: TRBD1
v_call: TRBV4-1
cdr3_aa: CASSQLDRADYGYTF

j_call: TRBJ2-7
d_call: -
v_call: TRBV29-1
cdr3_aa: CSVDRGVDEQYF

j_call: TRBJ2-3
d_call: -
v_call: TRBV5-6
cdr3_aa: CASSLLLRFTDTQYF

j_call: TRBJ2-7
d_call: -
v_call: TRBV6-6
cdr3_aa: CASSRLRAGHLSSYEQYF

j_call: TRBJ2-3
d_call: TRBD1
v_call: TRBV15
cdr3_aa: CATRTGSTDTQYF

j_call: TRBJ1-5
d_call: -
v_call: TRBV6-6
cdr3_aa: CASIYLEGQPQHF

j_call: TRBJ2-7
d_call: TRBD1
v_call: TRBV19
cdr3_aa: CASSRGTGSYEQYF

j_call: TRBJ2-2
d_call: -
v_call: TRBV6-5
cdr3_aa: CASRQGNTGELFF

j_call: TRBJ2-1
d_call: TRBD2
v_call: TRBV11-3
cdr3_aa: CASSLHREGPENNEQFF

j_call: TRBJ1-2
d_call: -
v_call: TRBV5-1
cdr3_aa: CASSLEGGRAYGYTF

j_call: TRBJ1-1
d_call: TRBD1
v_call: TRBV19
cdr3_aa: CASSINPPGQYEAFF

j_call: TRBJ2-3
d_call: -
v_call: TRBV21-1
cdr3_aa: CASPRSAGNTDTQYF

j_call: TRBJ1-1
d_call: -
v_call: TRBV6-2/TRBV6-3
cdr3_aa: CASSYSRGNTEAFF

j_call: TRBJ1-3
d_call: -
v_call: TRBV4-2
cdr3_aa: CASSQDTYRANSGNTIYF

j_call: TRBJ1-5
d_call: TRBD1
v_call: TRBV4-3
cdr3_aa: CASSQEQGWGSNQPQHF

j_call: TRBJ2-7
d_call: TRBD2
v_call: TRBV9
cdr3_aa: CASSVGLAGGYYEQYF

j_call: TRBJ2-3
d_call: TRBD1
v_call: TRBV5-1
cdr3_aa: CASSLGDRRPDTQYF

j_call: TRBJ2-3
d_call: TRBD2
v_call: TRBV3-1/TRBV3-2
cdr3_aa: CASSRRIAGGPSTDTQYF

j_call: TRBJ2-1
d_call: -
v_call: TRBV4-3
cdr3_aa: CASSQEWQVPYNEQFF

j_call: TRBJ2-1
d_call: TRBD2
v_call: TRBV4-2
cdr3_aa: CASSQGLAGVILFF

j_call: TRBJ1-1
d_call: -
v_call: TRBV19
cdr3_aa: CASSRRDRLTEAFF

j_call: TRBJ1-1
d_call: TRBD1
v_call: TRBV5-1
cdr3_aa: CASSRDSQNTEAFF

j_call: TRBJ2-7
d_call: -
v_call: TRBV5-6
cdr3_aa: CASSLGLPGESEQYF

j_call: TRBJ2-4
d_call: TRBD2
v_call: TRBV7-8
cdr3_aa: CASSLAGGEAKNIQYF

j_call: TRBJ2-4
d_call: TRBD1
v_call: TRBV10-3
cdr3_aa: CAISLGQQGAPQYF

j_call: TRBJ2-7
d_call: TRBD2
v_call: TRBV27
cdr3_aa: CASSFMTSGMGEQYF

j_call: TRBJ2-7
d_call: TRBD2
v_call: TRBV11-2
cdr3_aa: CASSWTSGRAPLYEQYF

j_call: TRBJ2-7
d_call: -
v_call: TRBV3-1/TRBV3-2
cdr3_aa: CASSQDWAPESEQYF

j_call: TRBJ2-1
d_call: TRBD2
v_call: TRBV7-2
cdr3_aa: CASRRKPGLAGAGNEQFF

j_call: TRBJ2-3
d_call: TRBD1
v_call: TRBV11-2
cdr3_aa: CASSFQGEGGTDTQYF

j_call: TRBJ2-3
d_call: -
v_call: TRBV5-1
cdr3_aa: CASSPGGPDTQYF

j_call: TRBJ2-3
d_call: -
v_call: TRBV2
cdr3_aa: CASRDRPLTNTQYF